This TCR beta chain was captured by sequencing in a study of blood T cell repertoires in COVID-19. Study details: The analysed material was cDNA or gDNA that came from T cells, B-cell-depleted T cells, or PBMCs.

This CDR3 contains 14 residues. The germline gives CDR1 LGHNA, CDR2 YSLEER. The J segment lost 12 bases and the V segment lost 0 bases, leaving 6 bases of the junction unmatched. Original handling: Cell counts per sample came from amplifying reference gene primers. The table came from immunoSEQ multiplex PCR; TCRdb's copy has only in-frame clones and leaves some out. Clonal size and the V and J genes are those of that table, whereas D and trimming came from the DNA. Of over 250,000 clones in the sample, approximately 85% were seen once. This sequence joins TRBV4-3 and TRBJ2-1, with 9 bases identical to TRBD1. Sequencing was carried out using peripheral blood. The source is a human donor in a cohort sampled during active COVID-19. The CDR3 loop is CASSQDRGQGTQFF. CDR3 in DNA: TGCGCCAGCAGCCAAGATCGGGGACAGGGTACGCAGTTCTTC.